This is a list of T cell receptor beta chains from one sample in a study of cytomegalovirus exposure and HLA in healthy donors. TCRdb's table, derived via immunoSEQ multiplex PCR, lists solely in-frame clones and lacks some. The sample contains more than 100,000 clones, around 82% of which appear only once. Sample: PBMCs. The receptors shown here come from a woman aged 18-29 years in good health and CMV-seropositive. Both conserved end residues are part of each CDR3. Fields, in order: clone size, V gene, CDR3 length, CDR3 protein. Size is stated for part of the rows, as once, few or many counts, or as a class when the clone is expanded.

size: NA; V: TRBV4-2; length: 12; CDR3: CASSQGAYEQYF
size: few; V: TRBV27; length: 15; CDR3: CASSSGLAVTDTQYF
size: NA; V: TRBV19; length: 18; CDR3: CASSIRSGSGGAGETQYF
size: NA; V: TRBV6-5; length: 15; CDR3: CASSRRGDRGDGYTF
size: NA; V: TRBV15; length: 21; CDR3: CATSRDGTGGLAGTLSYEQYF
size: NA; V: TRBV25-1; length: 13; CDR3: CASGRAGQETQYF
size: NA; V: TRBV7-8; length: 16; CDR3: CASSRGVTATNEKLFF
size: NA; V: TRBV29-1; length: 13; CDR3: CSARENSYNEQFF
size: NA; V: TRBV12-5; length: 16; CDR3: CASGLVGGGVRETQYF
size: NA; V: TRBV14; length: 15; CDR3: CASSQDPGAGNTIYF
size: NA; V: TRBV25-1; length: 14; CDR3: CASSAADAKNIQYF
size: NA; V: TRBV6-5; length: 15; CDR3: CASSPLRGRYTEAFF
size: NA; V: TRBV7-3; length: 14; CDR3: CASSSSDRAGEQYF
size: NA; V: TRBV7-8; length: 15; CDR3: CASSFASTGQETQYF
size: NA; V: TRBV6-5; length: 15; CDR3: CASSSGLGWTGELFF
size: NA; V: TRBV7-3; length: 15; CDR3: CASSSPGTRYNEQFF
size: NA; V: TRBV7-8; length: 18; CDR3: CASSLDLPGTGVNQPQHF
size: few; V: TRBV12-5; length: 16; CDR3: CASGLGGTGRNTEAFF
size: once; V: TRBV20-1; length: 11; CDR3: CSPLGDTEAFF
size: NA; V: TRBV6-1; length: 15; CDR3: CASSRPGQGVYEQYF
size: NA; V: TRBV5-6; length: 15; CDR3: CASSLVVAALYEQYF
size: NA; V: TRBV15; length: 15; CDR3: CATSRETGVIYEQYF
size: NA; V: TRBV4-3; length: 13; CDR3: CASSQDRWTEAFF
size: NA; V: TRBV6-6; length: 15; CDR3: CASSLLAGGGNEQFF
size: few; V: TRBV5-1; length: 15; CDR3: CASRWTDQMNTEAFF
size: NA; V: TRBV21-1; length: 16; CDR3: CASSCLKGQKQETQYF
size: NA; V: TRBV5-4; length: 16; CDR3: CASSLAGAGGYNEQFF
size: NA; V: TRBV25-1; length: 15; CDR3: CASSSGPGRAPEAFF
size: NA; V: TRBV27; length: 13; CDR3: CASSSRGNNEQFF
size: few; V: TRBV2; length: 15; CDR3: CASGSLAGETGELFF
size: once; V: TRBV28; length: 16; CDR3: CASGASQGGKDTEAFF
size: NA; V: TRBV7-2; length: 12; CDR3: CASSPRTGDYTF
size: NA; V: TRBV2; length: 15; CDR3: CASSADRASSTEAFF
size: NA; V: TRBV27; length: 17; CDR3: CASSQTPGLAVTDTQYF
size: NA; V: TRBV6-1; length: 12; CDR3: CASSDWHLEQFF
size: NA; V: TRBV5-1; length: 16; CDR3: CASSLNAGLAGGEQYF
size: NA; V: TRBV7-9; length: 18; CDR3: CASSLAHLGVGTNEKLFF
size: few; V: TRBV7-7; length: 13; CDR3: CASSEGQGTEAFF
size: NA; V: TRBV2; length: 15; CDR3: CASSEKGLEGNEQFF
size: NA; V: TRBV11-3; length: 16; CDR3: CASSPGTGSTGNTIYF
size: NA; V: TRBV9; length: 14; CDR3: CASSVSSGVNEQFF
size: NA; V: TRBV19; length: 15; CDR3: CASSGGGSSTDTQYF
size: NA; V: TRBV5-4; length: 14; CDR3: CASRLEGRDTEAFF
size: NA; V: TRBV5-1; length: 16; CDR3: CASSFGLAGSYNEQFF
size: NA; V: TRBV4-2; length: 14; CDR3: CASSQEPGNSPLHF
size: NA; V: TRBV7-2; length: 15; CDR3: CASSPDPGFYNEQFF